Each of the 5 T cell receptor beta chains below was sequenced from the same sample in a study of glioma-infiltrating T cells. Amplification of TCR alpha and beta CDR3 regions from RNA used iRepertoire nested multiplex PCR. TCRdb re-derived calls from the multiplex PCR reads in MiXCR, one entry per CDR3 protein. The table includes some 180,000 distinct CDR3 sequences, roughly 32% detected once. The sample taken for sequencing was glioma tissue, nonneoplastic brain tissue, or PBMCs (not recorded which). These TCRs come from a human donor with low-grade glioma or glioblastoma, undergoing nonglioma brain surgery, or in good health (not recorded which).

With regard to this clonotype: This may be a read error, as it is one base from a much larger clone. V and J are TRBV6-2 or TRBV6-3 and TRBJ1-2; D unresolved. CDR3 size: 14 residues. Germline V CDR1 and CDR2: MNHEY, SVGEGT. The DNA for the CDR3 is TGTGCCAGCAGCTCGGGCCGGACTGCCTATGGCTACAACTTC. This translates into CASSSGRTAYGYNF.

This clonotype was seen repeatedly, ten times or more. The chain has TRBV6-1 and TRBJ2-7; 7 positions agree with TRBD1. Trimming took 4 bases from V and 6 from J; bases not matched to a gene: 18. This CDR3 spans 17 amino acids. Per the germline V gene, CDR1 is MNHNS and CDR2 is SASEGT. The CDR3 nucleotides are TGTGCCAGCAGTGCCATTCCTCCGGGGACAGTTCTTTTCGAGCAGTACTTC. Its translation is CASSAIPPGTVLFEQYF.

This clonotype was seen a few times. The gene calls are TRBV11-2 and TRBJ2-7; 8 nucleotides align to TRBD2. Looked up from germline, CDR1 is SGHAT and CDR2 is FQNNGV. This CDR3 comprises 15 residues. The trim removed 3 bases at V and 2 bases at J, leaving 6 bases unmatched. For the CDR3, the DNA is TGTGCCAGCAGCTTGACGGGACTAGAAACCTACGAGCAGTACTTC. Protein sequence: CASSLTGLETYEQYF. Complete variable domain (other parts from reference TRBV11-2 and TRBJ2-7): EAGVAQSPRYKIIEKRQSVAFWCNPISGHATLYWYQQILGQGPKLLIQFQNNGVVDDSQLPKDRFSAERLKGVDSTLKIQPAKLEDSAVYLCASSLTGLETYEQYFGPGTRLTVT.

Remarks on this clonotype: It may be a read error: a sequence one base away is much more abundant. This chain uses TRBV28 with TRBJ2-2; the match to TRBD1 covers 7 bases. The CDR3 consists of 14 residues. Losses at the gene ends were 4 bases for V and 4 bases for J; bases not matched to a gene: 3. CDR1 and CDR2 from the germline V gene are MDHEN and SYDVKM. Here the CDR3 reads CASSSAGGTGELFF. Here the CDR3 DNA reads TGTGCCAGCAGTTCCGCAGGGGGCACCGGGGAGCTGTTTTTT. The variable domain in full, completed from reference TRBV28 and TRBJ2-2, reads DVKVTQSSRYLVKRTGEKVFLECVQDMDHENMFWYRQDPGLGLRLIYFSYDVKMKEKGDIPEGYSVSREKKERFSLILESASTNQTSMYLCASSSAGGTGELFFGEGSRLTVL.

With regard to this clonotype: Possible read error: a much larger clone is one base away. The chain recombines TRBV29-1 with TRBJ1-5, with TRBD1 matching over 7 bases. The CDR3 is made up of 12 amino acids. In germline, CDR1 is SQVTM, CDR2 ANQGSEA. CDR3 region: CSVRQGGQLQHF. CDR3 DNA: TGCAGCGTACGACAGGGAGGTCAGCTCCAGCATTTT.